This TCR beta chain derives from a study of T cell repertoires in cytomegalovirus infection. Comments on this clonotype: The antigen is not known. This may arise from a read error, as a much more abundant clone is one base away.

Germline CDR1 is SGHVS and CDR2 is FQNEAQ. The CDR3 has 14 amino acids. TCRdb reprocessed the reads via MiXCR and lists one record per CDR3 protein. The sample yields 630,000 or so distinct CDR3 sequences, roughly a quarter seen once. Study conclusions and caveats: Dominant in the ex vivo response were TCR beta clonotypes restricted by HLA-C and specific for CMV.

The sequence came from a human donor in good health (CMV status not recorded). Some clones in this sample may be carry-over from other donors' samples. The sequenced sample consisted of CD8+ T cells from PBMCs. The chain employs TRBV7-8 and TRBJ1-1; D is possibly TRBD1 (5 bases). The CDR3, as DNA: TGTGCCGGCAGCTTAACTCTTGGGACTCCGGAAGCTTTCTTT. Translated, it gives CAGSLTLGTPEAFF.